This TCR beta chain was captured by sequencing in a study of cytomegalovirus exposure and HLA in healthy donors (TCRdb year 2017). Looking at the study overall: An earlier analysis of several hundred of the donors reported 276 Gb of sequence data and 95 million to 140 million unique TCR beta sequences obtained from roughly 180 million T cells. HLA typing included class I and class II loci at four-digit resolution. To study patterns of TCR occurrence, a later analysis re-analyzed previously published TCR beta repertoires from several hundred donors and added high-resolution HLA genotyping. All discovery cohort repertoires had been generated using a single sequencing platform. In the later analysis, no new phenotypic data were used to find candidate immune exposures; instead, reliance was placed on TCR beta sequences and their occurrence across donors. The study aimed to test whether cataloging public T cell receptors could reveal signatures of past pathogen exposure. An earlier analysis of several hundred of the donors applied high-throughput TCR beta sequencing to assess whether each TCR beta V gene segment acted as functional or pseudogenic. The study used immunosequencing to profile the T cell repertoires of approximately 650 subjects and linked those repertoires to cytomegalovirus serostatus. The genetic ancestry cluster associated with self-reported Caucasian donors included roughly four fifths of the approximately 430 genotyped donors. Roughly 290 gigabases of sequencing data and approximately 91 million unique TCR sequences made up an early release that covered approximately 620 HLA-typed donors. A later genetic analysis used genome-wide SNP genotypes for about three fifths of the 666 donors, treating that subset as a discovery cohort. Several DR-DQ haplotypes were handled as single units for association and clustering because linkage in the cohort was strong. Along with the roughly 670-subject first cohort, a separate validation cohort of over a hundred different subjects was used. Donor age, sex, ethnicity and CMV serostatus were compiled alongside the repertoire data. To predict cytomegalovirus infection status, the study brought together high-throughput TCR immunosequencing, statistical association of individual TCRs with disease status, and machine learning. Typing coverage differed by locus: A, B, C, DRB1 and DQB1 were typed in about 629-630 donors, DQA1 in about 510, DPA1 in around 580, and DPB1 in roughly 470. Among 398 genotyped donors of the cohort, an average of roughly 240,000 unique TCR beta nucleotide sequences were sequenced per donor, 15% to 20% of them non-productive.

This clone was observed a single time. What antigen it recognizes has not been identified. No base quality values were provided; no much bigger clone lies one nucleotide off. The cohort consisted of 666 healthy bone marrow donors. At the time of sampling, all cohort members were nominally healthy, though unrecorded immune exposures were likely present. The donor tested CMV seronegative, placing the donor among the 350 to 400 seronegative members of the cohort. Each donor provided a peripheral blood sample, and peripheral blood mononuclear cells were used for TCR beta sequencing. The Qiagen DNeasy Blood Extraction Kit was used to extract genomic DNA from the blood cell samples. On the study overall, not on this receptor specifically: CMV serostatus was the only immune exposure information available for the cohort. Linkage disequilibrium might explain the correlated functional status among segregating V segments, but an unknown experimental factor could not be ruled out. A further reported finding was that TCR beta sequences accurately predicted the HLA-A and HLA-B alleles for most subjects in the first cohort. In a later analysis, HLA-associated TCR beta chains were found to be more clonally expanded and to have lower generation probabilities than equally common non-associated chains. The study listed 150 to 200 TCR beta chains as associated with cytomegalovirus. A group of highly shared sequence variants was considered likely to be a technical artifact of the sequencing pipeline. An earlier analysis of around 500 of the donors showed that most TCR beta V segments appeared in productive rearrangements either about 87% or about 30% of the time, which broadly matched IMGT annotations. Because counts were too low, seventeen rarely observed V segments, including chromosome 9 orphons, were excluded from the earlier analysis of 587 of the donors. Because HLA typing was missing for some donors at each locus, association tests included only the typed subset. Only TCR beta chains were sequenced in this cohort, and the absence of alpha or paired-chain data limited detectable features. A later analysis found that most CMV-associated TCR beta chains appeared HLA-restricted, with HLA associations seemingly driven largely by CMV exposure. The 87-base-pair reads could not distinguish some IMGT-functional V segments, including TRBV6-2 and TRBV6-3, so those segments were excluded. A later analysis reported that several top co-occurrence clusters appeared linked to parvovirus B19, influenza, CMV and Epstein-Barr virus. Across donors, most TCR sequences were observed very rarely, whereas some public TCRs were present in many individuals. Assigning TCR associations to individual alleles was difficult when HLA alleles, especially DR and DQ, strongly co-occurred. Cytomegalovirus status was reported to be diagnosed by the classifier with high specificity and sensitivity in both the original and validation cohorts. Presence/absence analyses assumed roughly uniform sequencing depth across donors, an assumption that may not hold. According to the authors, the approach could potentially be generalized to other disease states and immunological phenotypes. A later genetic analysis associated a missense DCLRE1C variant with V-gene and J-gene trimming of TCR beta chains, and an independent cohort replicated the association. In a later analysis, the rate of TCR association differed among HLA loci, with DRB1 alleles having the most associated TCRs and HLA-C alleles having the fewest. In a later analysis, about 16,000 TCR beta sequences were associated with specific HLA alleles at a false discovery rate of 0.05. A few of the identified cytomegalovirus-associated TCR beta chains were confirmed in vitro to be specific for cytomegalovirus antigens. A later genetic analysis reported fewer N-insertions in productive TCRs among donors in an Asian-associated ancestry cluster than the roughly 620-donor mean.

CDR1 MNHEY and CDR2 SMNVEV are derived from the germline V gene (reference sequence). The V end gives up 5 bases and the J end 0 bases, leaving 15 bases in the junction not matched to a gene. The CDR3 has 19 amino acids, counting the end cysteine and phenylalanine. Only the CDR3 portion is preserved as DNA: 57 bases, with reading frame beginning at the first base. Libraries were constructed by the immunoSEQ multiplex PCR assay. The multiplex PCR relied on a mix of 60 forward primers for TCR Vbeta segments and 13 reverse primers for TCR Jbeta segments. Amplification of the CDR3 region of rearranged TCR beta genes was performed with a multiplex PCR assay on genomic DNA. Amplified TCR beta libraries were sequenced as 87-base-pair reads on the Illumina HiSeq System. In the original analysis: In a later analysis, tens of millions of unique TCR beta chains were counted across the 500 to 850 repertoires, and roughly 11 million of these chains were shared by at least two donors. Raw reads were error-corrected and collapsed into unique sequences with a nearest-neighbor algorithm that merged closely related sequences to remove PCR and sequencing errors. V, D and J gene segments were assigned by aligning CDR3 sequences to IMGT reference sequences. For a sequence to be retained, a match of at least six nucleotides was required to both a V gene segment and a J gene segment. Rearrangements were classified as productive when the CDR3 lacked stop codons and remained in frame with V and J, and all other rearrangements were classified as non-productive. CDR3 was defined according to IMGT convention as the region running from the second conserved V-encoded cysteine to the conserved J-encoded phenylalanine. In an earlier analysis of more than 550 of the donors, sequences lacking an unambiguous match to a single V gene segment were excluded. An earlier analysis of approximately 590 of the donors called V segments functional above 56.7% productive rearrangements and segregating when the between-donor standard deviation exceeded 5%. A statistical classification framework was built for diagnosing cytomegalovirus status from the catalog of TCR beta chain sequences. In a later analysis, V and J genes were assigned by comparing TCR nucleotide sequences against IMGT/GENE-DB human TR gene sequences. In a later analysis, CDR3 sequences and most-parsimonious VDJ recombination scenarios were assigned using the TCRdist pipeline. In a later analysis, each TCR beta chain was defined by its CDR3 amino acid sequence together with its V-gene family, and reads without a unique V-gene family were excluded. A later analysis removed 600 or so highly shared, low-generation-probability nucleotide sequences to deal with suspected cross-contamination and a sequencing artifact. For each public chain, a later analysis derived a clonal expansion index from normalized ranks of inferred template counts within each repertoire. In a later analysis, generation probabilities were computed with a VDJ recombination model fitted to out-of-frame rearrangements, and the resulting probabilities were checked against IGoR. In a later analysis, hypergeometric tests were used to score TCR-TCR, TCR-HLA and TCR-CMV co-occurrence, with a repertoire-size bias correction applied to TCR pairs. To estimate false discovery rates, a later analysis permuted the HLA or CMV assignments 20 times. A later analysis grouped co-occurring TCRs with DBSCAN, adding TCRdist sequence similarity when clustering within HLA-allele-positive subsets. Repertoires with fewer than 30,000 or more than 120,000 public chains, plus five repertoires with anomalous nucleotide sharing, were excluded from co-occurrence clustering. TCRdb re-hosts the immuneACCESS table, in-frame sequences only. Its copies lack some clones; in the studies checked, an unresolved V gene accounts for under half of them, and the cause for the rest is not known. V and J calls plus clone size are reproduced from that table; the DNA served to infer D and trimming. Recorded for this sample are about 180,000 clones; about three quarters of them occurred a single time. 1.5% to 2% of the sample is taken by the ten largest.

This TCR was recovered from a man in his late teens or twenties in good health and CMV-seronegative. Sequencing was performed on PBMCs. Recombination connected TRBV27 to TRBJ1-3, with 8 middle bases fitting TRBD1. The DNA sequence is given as TGTGCCAGCAGTCCCCTGAACTCCAGGGGGCCCCCCTCTGGAAACACCATATATTTT. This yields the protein CASSPLNSRGPPSGNTIYF.